Listed here are 29 T cell receptor beta chains from one sample, sequenced in a study of cytomegalovirus exposure and HLA in healthy donors. 13 Jbeta primers and 60 Vbeta primers were used for the PCR. This table comes from immunoSEQ multiplex PCR, and its TCRdb copy is limited to in-frame clones, with some not included. In the table there are around 150,000 clones, roughly three quarters of which are singletons. Specimen: PBMCs. The receptors stem from a middle-aged woman in good health and CMV-seronegative.

V is TRBV19 and J is TRBJ2-7, with D possibly being TRBD2 (5 bases). Per the germline V gene, CDR1 is LNHDA and CDR2 is SQIVND (reference sequence). V was clipped by 2 bases and J by 2 bases, with 10 bases between them. This CDR3 contains 14 residues. CDR3 in DNA: TGTGCCAGTAGTATATACCGGGGAACCTACGAGCAGTACTTC. Translation: CASSIYRGTYEQYF.

The chain employs TRBV20-1 and TRBJ1-2, with no clear D. This CDR3 region has 10 residues. CDR1 DFQATT and CDR2 SNEGSKA come from the germline V gene (reference sequence). The V end lost 3 bases, the J end lost 10 bases, and 9 bases lay between the germline ends. Here the CDR3 DNA reads TGCAGTGCTAGGGCCATTGACTACACCTTC. Translation: CSARAIDYTF.

For the CDR3, the DNA is TGTGCCAGCTCACCACCCGGGAGAGGGGGCTACACCTTC. This gives the protein CASSPPGRGGYTF. J is TRBJ1-2 and V is TRBV18; D is ambiguous. CDR1 and CDR2 from the germline V gene are KGHSH and LQKENI. V shed 0 bases and J shed 8 bases, with 10 bases lying between them. The CDR3 length is 13 residues.

The chain has TRBV25-1 and TRBJ2-7, with 7 positions matching TRBD2. Germline V gives CDR1 MGHDK, CDR2 SYGVNS. The ends lost 3 bases at V and 3 bases at J; junction bases unmatched: 2. This CDR3 has 13 amino acids. The DNA for the CDR3 is TGTGCCAGCAGTGAGGGGGGGAGCTACGAGCAGTACTTC. Its protein product is CASSEGGSYEQYF.

The chain carries TRBV6-1 and TRBJ1-2; a possible D gene is TRBD1 (5 bases). The CDR3 has 14 residues. The germline V and J ends were trimmed by 6 bases and 5 bases, with 16 bases remaining between them. Germline CDR1 and CDR2: MNHNS and SASEGT. CDR3 in DNA: TGTGCCAGCAGGCTAGAGATTCAGGGATATGGCTACACCTTC. This translates into CASRLEIQGYGYTF.

CDR3 sequence (DNA): TGTGCCAGCAGCGAGGGGGGGACTGAAGCTTTCTTT. Its protein product is CASSEGGTEAFF. This rearrangement joins TRBV2 to TRBJ1-1, with D perhaps matching TRBD1 (6 bases). Trimming took 6 bases from V and 5 from J, leaving 10 bases between them. CDR1 and CDR2 (germline): SNHLY, FYNNEI. The CDR3 sequence is 12 residues long.

V gene TRBV2 combines with J gene TRBJ2-7; the D gene is possibly TRBD1 (6 bases). V gave up 5 bases and J gave up 3 bases, with 17 bases separating them. Germline V gives CDR1 SNHLY, CDR2 FYNNEI. CDR3 length: 15 residues. In DNA, the CDR3 is TGTGCCAGCAGTTCCTCTCCCACAGGGCGCTACGAGCAGTACTTC. Encoded protein: CASSSSPTGRYEQYF.

The chain has TRBV2 and TRBJ1-3, with unresolved D. Trimming stripped 6 bases from V and 4 bases from J, with 19 bases between. Germline-derived CDR1 and CDR2 are SNHLY and FYNNEI. The CDR3 contains 16 residues. The CDR3 loop is CASRSEETGNGNTIYF. The CDR3 DNA follows: TGTGCCAGCAGGTCGGAGGAGACCGGGAACGGAAACACCATATATTTT.

The chain combines TRBV29-1 with TRBJ2-3; 14 positions agree with TRBD2. The CDR3 spans 15 residues. Germline-derived CDR1 and CDR2 are SQVTM and ANQGSEA. Trimming cost V 4 bases and J 3 bases; bases outside gene matches: 3. This CDR3 is CSVGGTSGGTDTQYF. The CDR3 DNA is TGCAGCGTTGGCGGGACTAGCGGGGGAACAGATACGCAGTATTTT.

This chain connects TRBV2 to TRBJ2-3, with 8 nucleotides matching TRBD2. The ends lost 6 bases at V and 1 base at J; junction bases unmatched: 3. This CDR3 has 14 residues. CDR1 and CDR2 (germline): SNHLY, FYNNEI. The CDR3 reads CASRVSGGTDTQYF. DNA for the CDR3: TGTGCCAGCAGGGTTAGCGGGGGCACAGATACGCAGTATTTT.

J is TRBJ2-3 and V is TRBV15; 7 nucleotides match TRBD1. Germline lookup yields CDR1 LNHNV and CDR2 YYDKDF (reference sequence). V gave up 3 bases and J gave up 0 bases; unmatched junction bases: 6. The CDR3 spans 16 residues. CDR3 sequence reads: CATSRAGQASTDTQYF. CDR3 DNA sequence: TGTGCCACCAGCAGGGCTGGACAGGCAAGCACAGATACGCAGTATTTT.

The DNA for the CDR3 is TGTGCCAGCAGTGACTCGATCGACAGTACCAATCAGCCCCAGCATTTT. Protein: CASSDSIDSTNQPQHF. The genes are TRBV6-4 and TRBJ1-5, with D perhaps TRBD1 (5 bases). Trimming pared 0 bases from V and 3 bases from J, leaving 12 bases between. CDR3 length: 16 residues. CDR1 is MRHNA and CDR2 is SNTAGT in the germline V gene.

This clone was recorded once. V gene TRBV2 combines with J gene TRBJ1-1; 11 bases are a match to TRBD1. CDR3 size: 15 residues. Germline-derived CDR1 and CDR2 are SNHLY and FYNNEI. Losses at the gene ends were 0 bases for V and 11 bases for J; bases not matched to a gene: 8. CDR3 sequence reads: CASSEAGTGGGQAFF. The DNA for the CDR3 is TGTGCCAGCAGTGAAGCGGGGACAGGGGGAGGTCAGGCTTTCTTT.

The CDR3: CASSEDRGGYGYTF. Here the CDR3 DNA reads TGCGCCAGCAGCGAGGACAGGGGGGGCTATGGCTACACCTTC. The chain couples TRBV5-1 to TRBJ1-2; 10 positions agree with TRBD1. The V and J ends lost 4 bases and 4 bases, in that order; junction bases with no gene match: 4. Germline loops: CDR1 SGHRS, CDR2 YFSETQ. This CDR3 region has 14 residues.

In this sample, this clone turned up many times. The gene calls are TRBV7-8 and TRBJ1-1, with D tentatively TRBD1 (6 bases). In germline, CDR1 is SGHVS, CDR2 FQNEAQ. Trimming left V 5 bases short and J 7 bases short, with 20 bases between. CDR3 length: 15 residues. The CDR3 loop is CASSQKGERPYEAFF. In DNA form, the CDR3 reads TGTGCCAGCAGCCAGAAGGGGGAAAGACCCTATGAAGCTTTCTTT.

The chain carries TRBV6-5 and TRBJ1-1; tentative D call: TRBD1 (5 bases). Germline V CDR1 and CDR2: MNHEY, SVGAGI. Trimming pared 4 bases from V and 6 bases from J, leaving 15 bases between. CDR3 length: 14 residues. The CDR3 loop is CASSWARRGAEAFF. CDR3 nucleotide sequence: TGTGCCAGCAGTTGGGCCCGGAGGGGCGCTGAAGCTTTCTTT.

The rearrangement links TRBV5-4 to TRBJ2-5, with 7 bases aligning to TRBD1. The V and J ends lost 5 bases and 0 bases, in that order; junction bases with no gene match: 7. CDR1 is SGHNT, CDR2 YYREEE, per germline (reference sequence). The length of the CDR3 is 15 residues. The CDR3 loop reads CASSRDSRYQETQYF. The CDR3 DNA reads TGTGCCAGCAGTCGGGACAGCAGGTACCAAGAGACCCAGTACTTC.

The rearrangement uses TRBV5-1 and TRBJ1-2, with TRBD1 as a possible D gene (5 bases). Trimming cost V 4 bases and J 3 bases, with 13 bases left between them. Germline V gene lookup returns CDR1 SGHRS and CDR2 YFSETQ. The CDR3 loop spans 14 amino acids. This CDR3 is CASSASGLDYGYTF. The CDR3 nucleotides are TGCGCCAGCAGCGCTTCGGGACTGGACTATGGCTACACCTTC.

This chain uses TRBV6-5 with TRBJ2-7, with D tentatively TRBD1 (6 bases). The germline CDR1 and CDR2 sequences are MNHEY and SVGAGI. CDR3 length equals 15 residues. Trimming removed 6 bases from V and 3 bases from J, with 18 bases in between. The CDR3 nucleotides are TGTGCCAGCAGGGATATTCGGACAGCGAGCTACGAGCAGTACTTC. It is translated as CASRDIRTASYEQYF.

This chain's CDR3 is CASSISQGIYEQYF. The CDR3 nucleotides read TGTGCCAGTAGTATCTCCCAGGGGATCTACGAGCAGTACTTC. This chain joins TRBV19 and TRBJ2-7; D is possibly TRBD1 (6 bases). The CDR3 has 14 residues. Germline lookup yields CDR1 LNHDA and CDR2 SQIVND (reference sequence). V lost 3 bases and J 3 bases, leaving 12 bases between the germline ends.

The V call is TRBV19, the J call TRBJ1-1; 7 nucleotides line up with TRBD1. The CDR3 is 15 amino acids. The germline V gene has CDR1 LNHDA and CDR2 SQIVND (reference sequence). Trimming removed 5 bases from V and 5 bases from J; junction bases left unmatched: 11. The CDR3 spells CASSPTGQIRTEAFF. CDR3 in DNA: TGTGCCAGTAGTCCAACGGGACAGATTCGGACTGAAGCTTTCTTT.

V is TRBV7-6 and J is TRBJ1-5, with 7 bases lining up with TRBD1. The CDR3 extends over 15 amino acids. Germline V CDR1 and CDR2: SGHVS, FNYEAQ. Losses at the gene ends were 3 bases for V and 3 bases for J; bases not matched to a gene: 5. CDR3 region: CASSFTTGPNQPQHF. CDR3 DNA sequence: TGTGCCAGCAGCTTTACGACAGGGCCCAATCAGCCCCAGCATTTT.

The J gene is TRBJ1-2, the V gene TRBV5-4; 9 positions agree with TRBD1. The CDR3 covers 15 residues. The junction had 13 bases not matched to a gene; V was cut back by 4 bases and J by 9 bases. The germline V gene encodes CDR1 SGHNT and CDR2 YYREEE (reference sequence). For the CDR3, the DNA is TGTGCCAGCAGCCCCCGGGACAGGGAAAAGTATAGCTACACCTTC. It translates to CASSPRDREKYSYTF.

This rearrangement joins TRBV5-1 to TRBJ1-1; a possible D gene is TRBD1 (5 bases). V lost 0 bases and J lost 0, with 9 bases in between. Per germline, CDR1 SGHRS and CDR2 YFSETQ. The CDR3 contains 15 residues. The CDR3 loop is CASSLVTGLNTEAFF. The CDR3, as DNA: TGCGCCAGCAGCTTGGTAACAGGCTTGAACACTGAAGCTTTCTTT. The complete variable domain, with remaining parts taken from reference TRBV5-1 and TRBJ1-1, reads KAGVTQTPRYLIKTRGQQVTLSCSPISGHRSVSWYQQTPGQGLQFLFEYFSETQRNKGNFPGRFSGRQFSNSRSEMNVSTLELGDSALYLCASSLVTGLNTEAFFGQGTRLTVV.

This clone has more than one count but fewer than ten. The J gene is TRBJ2-2, the V gene TRBV5-4, with a possible D match to TRBD2 (6 bases). Trimming left V 10 bases short and J 3 bases short, with 10 bases between. Germline V CDR1 and CDR2: SGHNT, YYREEE (reference sequence). The CDR3 contains 12 residues. The CDR3 DNA sequence: TGTGCCCACAGGAGGGACACCGGGGAGCTGTTTTTT. Translated, it gives CAHRRDTGELFF.

For this clone: Relative to the germline gene, one junction end is altered; a read error may explain this. The chain has TRBV7-9 and TRBJ1-2; 7 bases line up with TRBD1. This CDR3 region has 16 residues. Germline V lookup: CDR1 SEHNR, CDR2 FQNEAQ (reference sequence). The CDR3 DNA reads as TGTTCCAGCAGCTTTACAGGGGTTAGGGGGAACTATGGCTACACCTTC. As protein: CSSSFTGVRGNYGYTF. Variable domain in full (rest from reference TRBV7-9 and TRBJ1-2): DTGVSQNPRHKITKRGQNVTFRCDPISEHNRLYWYRQTLGQGPEFLTYFQNEAQLEKSRLLSDRFSAERPKGSFSTLEIQRTEQGDSAMYLCSSSFTGVRGNYGYTFGSGTRLTVV.

This clone is a singleton in its sample. The chain carries TRBV11-2 and TRBJ2-7, with D perhaps TRBD2 (6 bases). Trimming cost V 5 bases and J 2 bases, with 16 bases left between them. The CDR3 is 15 amino acids. Germline CDR1 reads SGHAT; CDR2 reads FQNNGV. The CDR3 spells CASSRLDLRPYEQYF. The CDR3 DNA is TGTGCCAGCAGCAGACTAGATCTGCGCCCCTACGAGCAGTACTTC.

This chain joins TRBV6-1 and TRBJ1-2, with D hard to call. The V end lost 2 bases, the J end lost 1 base, and 8 bases lay between the germline ends. The length of the CDR3 is 14 residues. Germline values: CDR1 MNHNS, CDR2 SASEGT. CDR3 nucleotides: TGTGCCAGCAGTGAACAACACCTTAACTATGGCTACACCTTC. This translates into CASSEQHLNYGYTF.

The rearrangement links TRBV6-5 to TRBJ1-2; D gene uncertain. The germline gives CDR1 MNHEY, CDR2 SVGAGI. Trimming removed 10 bases at V and 3 bases at J, with 6 bases between. The CDR3 runs to 10 residues. The CDR3 DNA is TGTGCCACCCGGGACTATGGCTACACCTTC. Its protein product is CATRDYGYTF.